The 22 T cell receptor beta chains in this list originate from one sample, sequenced in a study of blood T cell repertoires in COVID-19. Using immunoSEQ multiplex PCR, the repertoire was profiled, and TCRdb retains in-frame clones only, with some absent. The data show tens of thousands of clones, with 84% seen just once and roughly 15% held by the top ten. The sample taken for sequencing was peripheral blood. The receptors shown here come from a man aged 55 to 70 with COVID-19, enrolled during active disease.

CDR3 sequence: CASSLAGGVNTEAFF. The DNA for the CDR3 is TGCGCCAGCAGCTTGGCCGGGGGGGTGAACACTGAAGCTTTCTTT. The genes are TRBV5-1 and TRBJ1-1; D may be TRBD1 (5 bases). V was pared by 0 bases and J by 0 bases, with 9 bases between. The CDR3 runs 15 residues. The germline gives CDR1 SGHRS, CDR2 YFSETQ.

The rearrangement joins TRBV9 to TRBJ2-1; D perhaps matches TRBD1 (5 bases). The germline V gene encodes CDR1 SGDLS and CDR2 YYNGEE. V shed 0 bases and J shed 3 bases, with 10 bases lying between them. The CDR3 is 15 amino acids. For the CDR3, the DNA is TGTGCCAGCAGCGTAGCGGTAGGGGACTACAATGAGCAGTTCTTC. The encoded protein is CASSVAVGDYNEQFF.

This chain joins TRBV7-3 and TRBJ2-1; 7 bases align to TRBD2. The CDR3 extends over 17 amino acids. The V and J ends lost 5 bases and 0 bases, in that order; junction bases with no gene match: 10. Germline values: CDR1 SGHTA, CDR2 FQGTGA. The chain's CDR3 is CASSTPLRGYSYNEQFF. The CDR3 nucleotides are TGTGCCAGCAGCACCCCCCTGCGGGGGTACTCCTACAATGAGCAGTTCTTC. The full variable domain, in which reference TRBV7-3 and TRBJ2-1 provide the parts outside the CDR3, is GAGVSQTPSNKVTEKGKYVELRCDPISGHTALYWYRQSLGQGPEFLIYFQGTGAADDSGLPNDRFFAVRPEGSVSTLKIQRTERGDSAVYLCASSTPLRGYSYNEQFFGPGTRLTVL.

This clone appeared a few times. V and J are TRBV7-9 and TRBJ1-2; the D is unclear. Deletions cut 2 bases from V and 2 bases from J, with 9 bases between. This CDR3 comprises 14 residues. CDR1 SEHNR and CDR2 FQNEAQ come from the germline V gene (reference sequence). The CDR3 here is CASSLSAGNYGYTF. The CDR3 DNA reads as TGTGCCAGCAGCTTATCCGCAGGCAACTATGGCTACACCTTC.

The chain combines TRBV9 with TRBJ2-3; the D gene is possibly TRBD2 (5 bases). This CDR3 is 18 amino acids long. With 7 bases removed from V and 0 bases from J, the gap between germline ends came to 24 bases. Germline values: CDR1 SGDLS, CDR2 YYNGEE. The CDR3 DNA reads as TGTGCCAGCCGTCCCCGCCTCCGTAGCGAACCTAGCACAGATACGCAGTATTTT. Its translation: CASRPRLRSEPSTDTQYF.

This chain joins TRBV28 and TRBJ1-2, with 7 bases fitting TRBD1. The germline V gene encodes CDR1 MDHEN and CDR2 SYDVKM. V lost 6 bases to trimming and J lost 4 bases; unmatched junction nucleotides: 8. This CDR3 contains 14 residues. Here the CDR3 DNA reads TGTGCCAGCAGGCCAACAGGGGCGGTCTATGGCTACACCTTC. Amino acid sequence: CASRPTGAVYGYTF.

This chain connects TRBV7-2 to TRBJ2-3; D is perhaps TRBD2 (6 bases). CDR3 length equals 17 residues. Per the germline V gene, CDR1 is SGHTA and CDR2 is FQGNSA. The V gene lost 0 bases and the J gene lost 4 bases, with 17 bases spanning the gap. The CDR3: CASSLALAGNFPDTQYF. The CDR3 DNA follows: TGTGCCAGCAGCTTAGCTCTGGCGGGAAATTTTCCAGATACGCAGTATTTT.

This clone was seen once. V is TRBV4-2 and J is TRBJ2-3; 8 nucleotides line up with TRBD2. The trim removed 1 base at V and 6 bases at J, leaving 12 bases unmatched. CDR3 length equals 17 residues. Germline V CDR1 and CDR2: LGHNA, YNFKEQ. The CDR3 DNA reads TGTGCCAGCAGCCAAGGGGTCGGCGCGGGAGGAGCGGATACGCAGTATTTT. It specifies CASSQGVGAGGADTQYF.

CDR3 DNA sequence: TGTGCCAGCAGACTCAACAATTGGGGACAAGAAAAACTGTTTTTT. Encoded protein: CASRLNNWGQEKLFF. The J gene is TRBJ1-4, the V gene TRBV27, with D tentatively TRBD1 (6 bases). Between the trimmed V and J ends, which lost 6 bases and 8 bases, there was a span of 19 bases. Germline lookup yields CDR1 MNHEY and CDR2 SMNVEV (reference sequence). The CDR3 runs 15 residues.

The rearrangement links TRBV5-1 to TRBJ1-2; no definite D call. Trimming pared 4 bases from V and 11 bases from J, leaving 18 bases between. This CDR3 is built from 13 residues. CDR1 SGHRS and CDR2 YFSETQ come from the germline V gene. CDR3 sequence (DNA): TGCGCCAGCAGCCCGACGGGTCTTACACTGTACACCTTC. Its translation is CASSPTGLTLYTF.

This clone has a single count. The chain recombines TRBV28 with TRBJ2-2; 9 bases match TRBD2. CDR1 and CDR2 (germline): MDHEN, SYDVKM. The CDR3 runs to 16 residues. Losses at the gene ends were 0 bases for V and 3 bases for J; bases not matched to a gene: 2. CDR3 in amino acids: CASSLWASGDTGELFF. The CDR3 bases are TGTGCCAGCAGTTTATGGGCTAGCGGGGACACCGGGGAGCTGTTTTTT.

This clone was detected only once. This chain uses TRBV6-1 with TRBJ2-5; D uncertain. The CDR3 runs 14 residues. Trimming removed 1 base from V and 5 bases from J, with 11 bases in between. Germline V lookup: CDR1 MNHNS, CDR2 SASEGT. CDR3 in amino acids: CASSEGGFGETQYF. CDR3 DNA: TGTGCCAGCAGTGAAGGCGGATTTGGGGAGACCCAGTACTTC.

The chain joins TRBV7-2 to TRBJ2-1, with TRBD1 identical over 7 bases. Per germline, CDR1 SGHTA and CDR2 FQGNSA. The V and J ends lost 5 bases and 6 bases, in that order; junction bases with no gene match: 7. The CDR3 extends over 14 amino acids. The chain's CDR3 is CASSTSGQVNEQFF. CDR3 coding DNA: TGTGCCAGCAGCACAAGTGGACAGGTCAATGAGCAGTTCTTC.

The chain is built from TRBV7-3 and TRBJ2-2; no clear D. The CDR3 contains 14 residues. Germline CDR1 reads SGHTA; CDR2 reads FQGTGA. V lost 2 bases to trimming and J lost 4 bases, with 8 bases between them. CDR3 in amino acids: CASSLAVTTGELFF. The CDR3 DNA reads as TGTGCCAGCAGCTTAGCGGTAACCACCGGGGAGCTGTTTTTT.

The chain combines TRBV24-1 with TRBJ1-5; D is perhaps TRBD1 (5 bases). Trimming cost V 9 bases and J 2 bases, with 13 bases left between them. CDR1 and CDR2 (germline): KGHDR, SFDVKD. This CDR3 is built from 14 residues. For the CDR3, the DNA is TGTGCCACCGGAGGCCCGGGGGGCAATCAGCCCCAGCATTTT. This encodes CATGGPGGNQPQHF.

The CDR3 coding sequence is TGTGCCAGTACGGTTAGCGGGGTATACGAGACCCAGTACTTC. Amino acid sequence: CASTVSGVYETQYF. This chain links TRBV19 with TRBJ2-5, with 8 nucleotides matching TRBD2. Unmatched junction bases numbered 9, after V lost 7 bases and J lost 5 bases. Germline V lookup: CDR1 LNHDA, CDR2 SQIVND (reference sequence). The CDR3 runs 14 residues.

V usage is TRBV18 and J usage is TRBJ2-1; 8 nucleotides agree with TRBD2. The V gene end was trimmed by 4 bases and the J gene end by 5 bases; junction bases not matched to a gene: 13. The CDR3 has 17 amino acids. The germline V gene encodes CDR1 KGHSH and CDR2 LQKENI. The CDR3 protein is CASSRLSAYGRDNEQFF. The CDR3 region has the DNA TGTGCCAGCTCACGGCTTTCGGCCTACGGGAGGGACAATGAGCAGTTCTTC.

The chain combines TRBV5-1 with TRBJ1-1, with no clear D. The V end lost 0 bases, the J end lost 5 bases, and 14 bases lay between the germline ends. Germline V CDR1 and CDR2: SGHRS, YFSETQ. This CDR3 region has 15 residues. The CDR3 DNA is TGCGCCAGCAGCTTGGGAATCGATCGAGGGACTGAAGCTTTCTTT. This sequence encodes CASSLGIDRGTEAFF.

The chain uses TRBV5-1 and TRBJ2-3; TRBD2 aligns across 9 bases. Germline CDR1 and CDR2: SGHRS and YFSETQ. After removal of 5 bases from V and 6 bases from J, the junction contained 10 bases not matched to a gene. The CDR3 covers 15 residues. The CDR3 DNA follows: TGCGCCAGCAGTCAGCGGGAGGTTAATTTGGATACGCAGTATTTT. Translated: CASSQREVNLDTQYF.

The J gene is TRBJ1-4, the V gene TRBV18; D is uncertain. Trimming shortened V by 2 bases and J by 6 bases, and 13 bases separated the two germline ends. CDR3 length: 15 amino acids. Germline values: CDR1 KGHSH, CDR2 LQKENI. The CDR3 coding sequence is TGTGCCAGCTCACCAGTTTCTCCAGGTGATGAAAAACTGTTTTTT. Protein sequence: CASSPVSPGDEKLFF.

V gene TRBV5-1 combines with J gene TRBJ2-1, with D possibly being TRBD2 (6 bases). Germline assignment: CDR1 SGHRS and CDR2 YFSETQ. There are 15 residues in the CDR3. Trimming left V 2 bases short and J 7 bases short, with 16 bases between. The CDR3 here is CASSLRAGGLNEQFF. DNA for the CDR3: TGCGCCAGCAGCTTAAGGGCTGGGGGGTTAAATGAGCAGTTCTTC.

The rearrangement links TRBV5-1 to TRBJ1-1; 7 bases line up with TRBD1. Germline V gives CDR1 SGHRS, CDR2 YFSETQ. V was pared by 4 bases and J by 7 bases, with 16 bases of the junction left unmatched. CDR3 length: 16 residues. The CDR3 spells CASSEIPQTGLIEAFF. The CDR3 DNA is TGCGCCAGCAGCGAGATCCCGCAGACAGGGTTAATTGAAGCTTTCTTT.